This T cell receptor (beta chain) was found in a study of CD8+CD57+ T cells in acquired aplastic anemia. Previously, flow cytometry had revealed CD8+CD57+ cell expansion in the patients chosen for sequencing. The study's findings and limits: Common to patients and controls were 25 to 30 CD8+ CDR3 sequences.

Per the germline V gene, CDR1 is SGHRS and CDR2 is YFSETQ. The junction had 11 bases not matched to a gene; V was cut back by 6 bases and J by 6 bases. The CDR3 covers 14 residues. Genomic DNA constituted the template upon which TCR beta VDJ and CDR3 profiling was performed. TCRdb itself ran the reads through MiXCR, one entry per CDR3 protein. The table records hundreds of thousands of distinct CDR3 sequences, approximately 32% of them present only once. This clonotype was counted many times. Its antigen is as yet unknown. The TCR originated in a human donor with aplastic anemia. The chain recombines TRBV5-1 with TRBJ1-2, with 7 bases fitting TRBD1. Sequenced input: sorted CD4+, CD8+, or CD8+CD57+ T cells (not recorded which) from PBMCs. For the CDR3, the DNA is TGCGCCAGCAACACCGGGACAGAAGAGAATGGCTACACCTTC. Its protein product is CASNTGTEENGYTF.